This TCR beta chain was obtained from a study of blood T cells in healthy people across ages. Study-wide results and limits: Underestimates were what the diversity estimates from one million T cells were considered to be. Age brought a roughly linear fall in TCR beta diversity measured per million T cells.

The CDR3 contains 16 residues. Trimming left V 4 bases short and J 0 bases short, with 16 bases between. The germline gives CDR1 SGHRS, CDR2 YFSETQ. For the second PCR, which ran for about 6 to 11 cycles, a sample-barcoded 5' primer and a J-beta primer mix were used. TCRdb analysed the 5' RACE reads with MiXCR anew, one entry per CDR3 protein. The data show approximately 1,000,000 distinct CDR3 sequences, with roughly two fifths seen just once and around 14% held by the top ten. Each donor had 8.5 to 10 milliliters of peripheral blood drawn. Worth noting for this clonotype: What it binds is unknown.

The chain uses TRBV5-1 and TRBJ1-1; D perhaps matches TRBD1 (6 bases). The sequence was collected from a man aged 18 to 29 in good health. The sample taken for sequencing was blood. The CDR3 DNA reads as TGCGCCAGCAGCGCAGACTGGACAGAGATGAACACTGAAGCTTTCTTT. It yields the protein CASSADWTEMNTEAFF. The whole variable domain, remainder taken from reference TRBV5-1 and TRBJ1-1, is KAGVTQTPRYLIKTRGQQVTLSCSPISGHRSVSWYQQTPGQGLQFLFEYFSETQRNKGNFPGRFSGRQFSNSRSEMNVSTLELGDSALYLCASSADWTEMNTEAFFGQGTRLTVV.